The 15 T cell receptor beta chains presented below share a single source sample, sequenced in a study of response to subunit inactivated influenza vaccine. TCRdb called the RT-PCR reads again in MiXCR, with one record for every CDR3 protein. The repertoire includes 590,000 or so distinct CDR3 sequences, less than 15% of them detected once, and 6.5% to 8% sits in the top ten. The sample consisted of PBMCs from blood, taken approximately 15 days before vaccination. These receptors came from a man aged 45 to 65 who received an inactivated influenza vaccine.

CDR3 DNA: TGCGCCAGCAGCTCGGGACTAGCGGGGGCGAACACCGGGGAGCTGTTTTTT. This codes for CASSSGLAGANTGELFF. The chain combines TRBV5-1 with TRBJ2-2; 14 bases line up with TRBD2. Germline V gene lookup returns CDR1 SGHRS and CDR2 YFSETQ. The CDR3 loop spans 17 amino acids. V lost 3 bases and J lost 0; bases outside the gene matches: 1.

J is TRBJ2-7 and V is TRBV20-1; D is uncertain. The ends were cut back, 0 bases at V and 3 bases at J, with 12 bases in the middle. The CDR3 loop spans 14 amino acids. Germline V lookup: CDR1 DFQATT, CDR2 SNEGSKA (reference sequence). CDR3 nucleotide sequence: TGCAGTGCTAGAGATTTTCGACAAAACTACGAGCAGTACTTC. As protein: CSARDFRQNYEQYF.

The CDR3 nucleotides read TGTGCCAGCAGCCCCCATACTTCGGGGACTGAAGCTTTCTTT. Encoded protein: CASSPHTSGTEAFF. The chain combines TRBV7-2 with TRBJ1-1; no reliable D call. V was clipped by 5 bases and J by 5 bases, with 15 bases between them. The CDR3 is 14 amino acids. In germline, CDR1 is SGHTA, CDR2 FQGNSA.

The chain recombines TRBV27 with TRBJ1-6; 7 positions match TRBD1. J gave up 7 bases and V 3 bases, and 6 bases lay outside the gene matches. The CDR3 runs to 15 residues. Germline loops: CDR1 MNHEY, CDR2 SMNVEV (reference sequence). CDR3 loop: CASSLEGQLNSPLHF. CDR3 sequence (DNA): TGTGCCAGCAGTTTGGAGGGACAGTTAAATTCACCCCTCCACTTT.

The sample holds many counts of this clonotype. This chain joins TRBV20-1 and TRBJ1-6; the D is unclear. Germline loops: CDR1 DFQATT, CDR2 SNEGSKA (reference sequence). V was trimmed by 7 bases and J by 6 bases, leaving 13 bases between them. CDR3 length: 13 residues. This CDR3 reads CSVRTESNSPLHF. The CDR3 DNA reads TGCAGTGTTCGGACGGAGTCTAATTCACCCCTCCACTTT.

V gene TRBV5-1 combines with J gene TRBJ2-5, with unresolved D. The V end was cut by 1 base, the J end by 5 bases, with 12 bases between. Germline-derived CDR1 and CDR2 are SGHRS and YFSETQ. CDR3 length equals 14 residues. The CDR3 here is CASSLSAARETQYF. The DNA for the CDR3 is TGCGCCAGCAGCTTGTCCGCGGCGAGGGAGACCCAGTACTTC. Using reference TRBV5-1 and TRBJ2-5 for the parts outside the CDR3, the full variable domain is KAGVTQTPRYLIKTRGQQVTLSCSPISGHRSVSWYQQTPGQGLQFLFEYFSETQRNKGNFPGRFSGRQFSNSRSEMNVSTLELGDSALYLCASSLSAARETQYFGPGTRLLVL.

The chain joins TRBV20-1 to TRBJ1-1; D is undetermined. Deletions cut 4 bases from V and 1 base from J, with 7 bases between. Germline CDR1 is DFQATT and CDR2 is SNEGSKA (reference sequence). This CDR3 contains 12 residues. The CDR3: CSATMRNTEAFF. CDR3 nucleotide sequence: TGCAGTGCTACGATGCGGAACACTGAAGCTTTCTTT.

In its sample, this clonotype was seen a few times. This chain joins TRBV7-2 and TRBJ2-1, with D perhaps matching TRBD1 or TRBD2 (5 bases each). Per the germline V gene, CDR1 is SGHTA and CDR2 is FQGNSA. This CDR3 has 13 residues. With 9 bases removed from V and 4 bases from J, the gap between germline ends came to 13 bases. This CDR3 reads CASKRDLYNEQFF. The CDR3 coding sequence is TGTGCCAGTAAAAGGGACCTTTACAATGAGCAGTTCTTC.

The sample holds a few counts of this clonotype. This chain connects TRBV15 to TRBJ2-5; the D gene could be TRBD1 or TRBD2 (5 bases each). In germline, CDR1 is LNHNV, CDR2 YYDKDF (reference sequence). V lost 0 bases to trimming and J lost 6 bases, with 14 bases between them. The CDR3 sequence is 15 residues long. The CDR3 spells CATSRDNEGLKTQYF. The DNA for the CDR3 is TGTGCCACCAGCAGAGATAATGAGGGGCTGAAGACCCAGTACTTC.

V gene TRBV4-2 combines with J gene TRBJ2-2; 8 nucleotides agree with TRBD2. Per the germline V gene, CDR1 is LGHNA and CDR2 is YNFKEQ. The CDR3 runs to 16 residues. Trimming removed 3 bases from V and 1 base from J; junction bases left unmatched: 4. The CDR3 reads CASSHRLAGNTGELFF. In nucleotides, the CDR3 is TGTGCCAGCAGCCATCGGCTAGCGGGGAACACCGGGGAGCTGTTTTTT.

There are a few counts of this clonotype. The chain links TRBV6-2 or TRBV6-3 to TRBJ1-5; D is ambiguous. This CDR3 has 17 residues. Trimming cost V 0 bases and J 0 bases, with 12 bases left between them. The germline V gene has CDR1 MNHEY and CDR2 SVGEGT. The CDR3 here is CASSYSAEYYSNQPQHF. DNA of the CDR3: TGTGCCAGCAGTTACTCGGCGGAATACTATAGCAATCAGCCCCAGCATTTT.

This chain connects TRBV10-3 to TRBJ2-6; no clear D gene. CDR3 length: 15 residues. With 0 bases removed from V and 0 bases from J, the gap between germline ends came to 3 bases. Looked up from germline, CDR1 is ENHRY and CDR2 is SYGVKD. CDR3 sequence (DNA): TGTGCCATCAGTGAGTCCCGCTCTGGGGCCAACGTCCTGACTTTC. Protein product: CAISESRSGANVLTF.

V gene TRBV15 combines with J gene TRBJ2-3, with D hard to call. This CDR3 is built from 15 residues. From germline, CDR1 is LNHNV and CDR2 YYDKDF (reference sequence). V was shortened by 2 bases and J by 2 bases, with 11 bases between the two germline ends. The CDR3 sequence: CATSRSTLDTDTQYF. CDR3 sequence (DNA): TGTGCCACCAGCAGATCCACCCTGGACACAGATACGCAGTATTTT. The variable domain in full, completed from reference TRBV15 and TRBJ2-3, reads DAMVIQNPRYQVTQFGKPVTLSCSQTLNHNVMYWYQQKSSQAPKLLFHYYDKDFNNEADTPDNFQSRRPNTSFCFLDIRSPGLGDTAMYLCATSRSTLDTDTQYFGPGTRLTVL.

V usage is TRBV27 and J usage is TRBJ2-7; TRBD2 is a possible D gene (5 bases). Trimming shortened V by 1 base and J by 2 bases, and 9 bases separated the two germline ends. The CDR3 length is 14 residues. The germline V gene has CDR1 MNHEY and CDR2 SMNVEV (reference sequence). The CDR3 region is CASSLYGGAYEQYF. Here the CDR3 DNA reads TGTGCCAGCAGTTTATATGGAGGAGCCTACGAGCAGTACTTC.

This clonotype occurred many times. CDR3 in DNA: TGTGCCAGCAGCCCCACCAGGACCTACGAGCAGTACTTC. Translating gives CASSPTRTYEQYF. V gene TRBV7-3 combines with J gene TRBJ2-7; no definite D call. This CDR3 comprises 13 residues. Germline loops: CDR1 SGHTA, CDR2 FQGTGA. The ends were cut back, 5 bases at V and 2 bases at J, with 10 bases in the middle. Full variable domain (rest looked up from reference TRBV7-3 and TRBJ2-7): GAGVSQTPSNKVTEKGKYVELRCDPISGHTALYWYRQSLGQGPEFLIYFQGTGAADDSGLPNDRFFAVRPEGSVSTLKIQRTERGDSAVYLCASSPTRTYEQYFGPGTRLTVT.